A selection of T cell receptor beta chains follows, all from one sample in a study of CD8 T cells in Susac syndrome. TCRdb ran MiXCR on the immunoSEQ multiplex PCR reads and lists one entry per CDR3 protein. The sample consists of 250,000 to 350,000 distinct CDR3 sequences, 70% to 90% of them appearing once. Input material: CD8+ T cells from PBMCs. The origin of the receptors is a human donor with multiple sclerosis. CDR3s include the opening cysteine and the closing phenylalanine or tryptophan. A D gene is named only where the DNA matches it firmly. Clone size is shown for a subset of rows, as once, few, many or a class of expanded clone.

d_gene | j_gene | v_gene | abundance | CDR3nt | CDR3aa
. | TRBJ2-1 | TRBV13 | once | TGTGCCAGCAGCACCACGGGAGACCCCACGTTCAATGAGCAGTTCTTC | CASSTTGDPTFNEQFF
TRBD2 | TRBJ2-7 | TRBV5-6 | . | TGTGCCAGCAGCTTAGGACTAGCGGGAGGGCCGGAGTACTTC | CASSLGLAGGPEYF
. | TRBJ1-1 | TRBV2 | few | TGTGCCAGCAGTGGCAAGCCTGGGGCTTTCTTT | CASSGKPGAFF
TRBD1 | TRBJ2-1 | TRBV7-8 | once | TGTGCCAGCAGCCCCTTTAGGGGACAGGGGATTATAGATGAGCAGTTCTTC | CASSPFRGQGIIDEQFF
. | TRBJ2-7 | TRBV25-1 | . | TGTGCCAGCAGTACAGGTGGGGTCCAAAGCTCCTACGAGCAGTACTTC | CASSTGGVQSSYEQYF
. | TRBJ1-2 | TRBV12-3/TRBV12-4 | . | TGTGCCAGCACCTTGGGGGCTTATGGCTACACCTTC | CASTLGAYGYTF
. | TRBJ2-7 | TRBV29-1 | . | TGCAGCGTTGGGGACACCGGGGTCTACGAGCAGTACTTC | CSVGDTGVYEQYF
TRBD1 | TRBJ1-1 | TRBV7-9 | . | TGTGCCAGCAGCCCCCGGGACAGCGGAGTGAACACTGAAGCTTTCTTT | CASSPRDSGVNTEAFF
TRBD2 | TRBJ2-1 | TRBV27 | once | TGTGCCAGCAGTTTTGGCGGGAGGGCGGGTGAGTTCTTC | CASSFGGRAGEFF
. | TRBJ2-5 | TRBV11-2 | . | TGTGCCAGCAGCTTATCGGTTGAGACCCAGTACTTC | CASSLSVETQYF
. | TRBJ1-4 | TRBV4-1 | . | TGCGCCAGCAGACCCGAAGGATTTAATGAAAAACTGTTTTTT | CASRPEGFNEKLFF
. | TRBJ2-1 | TRBV12-5 | . | TGTGCTAGTTTCTTAGTAAATGAGCAGTTCTTC | CASFLVNEQFF
. | TRBJ2-1 | TRBV29-1 | . | TGCAGCGTTGATTCCGGGGATTCCTACAATGAGCAGTTCTTC | CSVDSGDSYNEQFF
. | TRBJ2-3 | TRBV29-1 | . | TGCAGCGTTGTCCCTGCGGGGACTCAAGTTTATACGCAGTATTTT | CSVVPAGTQVYTQYF
. | TRBJ2-1 | TRBV6-4 | . | TGTGCCAGCAGTGACTCCAGAATAAGCTCCTACAATGAGCAGTTCTTC | CASSDSRISSYNEQFF
. | TRBJ2-5 | TRBV11-1 | . | TGTGCCAGCAGTTCCCGGGACGGACAAGAGACCCAGTACTTC | CASSSRDGQETQYF
. | TRBJ1-1 | TRBV10-3 | . | TGTGCCATCAGTGACCGGACGGCGGGCACTGAAGCTTTCTTT | CAISDRTAGTEAFF
. | TRBJ2-6 | TRBV5-1 | . | TGCGCCAGCAGCTTGGACAGCCCTGGGGCCAACGTCCTGACTTTC | CASSLDSPGANVLTF
. | TRBJ2-7 | TRBV29-1 | few | TGCAGCGTTGAAGATCGGAGCAGAAACTACGAGCAGTACTTC | CSVEDRSRNYEQYF
. | TRBJ2-1 | TRBV9 | . | TGTGCCAGCAGCGTAGTTAGCGAGTTCAATGAGCAGTTCTTC | CASSVVSEFNEQFF
. | TRBJ1-1 | TRBV6-6 | . | TGTGCCAGCGAGGAAGCTTTCTTT | CASEEAFF
. | TRBJ1-6 | TRBV5-6 | . | TGTGCCAGCAGCTTCACAGGCCATAAGGAACCCCTCCACTTT | CASSFTGHKEPLHF
. | TRBJ2-5 | TRBV27 | few | TGTGCCAGCAGTTTCCCTGGGGAGACCCAGTACTTC | CASSFPGETQYF
TRBD2 | TRBJ2-3 | TRBV28 | . | TGTGCCAGCAGTTCCCTCAGCGGGAGGGGGCTAATGGATACGCAGTATTTT | CASSSLSGRGLMDTQYF
. | TRBJ2-1 | TRBV10-3 | . | TGTGCCATCAGTGGCCCTAGGGGGTTATACAATGAGCAGTTCTTC | CAISGPRGLYNEQFF
TRBD2 | TRBJ2-7 | TRBV3-1 | . | TGTGCCAGCAGCCAAGATAGCGGGAGGGCCGACGAGCAGTACTTC | CASSQDSGRADEQYF
. | TRBJ2-1 | TRBV6-6 | . | TGTGCCAGCAGGGGGCTAGCATCTACCTACAATGAGCAGTTCTTC | CASRGLASTYNEQFF
. | TRBJ2-1 | TRBV5-5 | . | TGTGCCAGCAGCTTGGACAATGACTTGTACTTC | CASSLDNDLYF
. | TRBJ2-2 | TRBV30 | . | TGTGCCTGGAGTGTTGACAACACCGGGGAGCTGTTTTTT | CAWSVDNTGELFF
TRBD2 | TRBJ2-5 | TRBV11-2 | . | TGTGCCAGCAGCTTAGAGGGACTAGCGGGAGGGCAAGAGACCCAGTACTTC | CASSLEGLAGGQETQYF
. | TRBJ2-7 | TRBV9 | . | TGTGCCAGCAGCGTAGGACGTCTAGCAGCCTACTACGAGCAGTACTTC | CASSVGRLAAYYEQYF
. | TRBJ2-7 | TRBV13 | . | TGTGCCAGCGCTGGGGGGAGAGGCTACGAGCAGTACTTC | CASAGGRGYEQYF
. | TRBJ2-5 | TRBV27 | . | TGTGCCAGCAGTCTCTACGACAGGTACCAAGAGACCCAGTACTTC | CASSLYDRYQETQYF
. | TRBJ2-1 | TRBV24-1 | . | TGTGCCACCAGTGAGACCAATCGGGATGAGCAGTTCTTC | CATSETNRDEQFF
. | TRBJ1-1 | TRBV7-3 | . | TGTGCCAGCAGCCGGGGGCGCAACGCTGAAGCTTTCTTT | CASSRGRNAEAFF
TRBD1 | TRBJ1-4 | TRBV7-8 | . | TGTGCCAGCAGCCTACGAGCCGGGACAGCTGAAAAACTGTTTTTT | CASSLRAGTAEKLFF
TRBD1 | TRBJ1-6 | TRBV3-1 | . | TGTGCCAGCAGCCAGTTCCGGGACAGGGGTTCACCCCTCCACTTT | CASSQFRDRGSPLHF
. | TRBJ2-1 | TRBV7-9 | . | TGTGCCAGCAGCGCCCCCGGGACACGGTTCAATGAGCAGTTCTTC | CASSAPGTRFNEQFF
. | TRBJ1-3 | TRBV10-3 | . | TGTGCCATCAGTGACCCGAAAGTCAGGGTGGTAGGAAACACCATATATTTT | CAISDPKVRVVGNTIYF
. | TRBJ2-1 | TRBV9 | once | TGTGCCAGCAGCCCCTCACGCGCGGGTGAGCAGTTCTTC | CASSPSRAGEQFF
. | TRBJ2-2 | TRBV6-1 | . | TGTGCCAGCACCGCACTCCGGGGTGGCGGGGAGCTGTTTTTT | CASTALRGGGELFF
. | TRBJ1-1 | TRBV5-4 | . | TGTGCCAGCAGCTTGATGGGGCTGGGGAACACTGAAGCTTTCTTT | CASSLMGLGNTEAFF
TRBD2 | TRBJ2-7 | TRBV30 | . | TGTGCCTGGAGAATTCGGGGAGGGGCCCCATTCTCGACCTACGAGCAGTACTTC | CAWRIRGGAPFSTYEQYF
. | TRBJ1-1 | TRBV23-1 | . | TGCGCCAGCAGCCCGGATTCGGGACCGAACACTGAAGCTTTCTTT | CASSPDSGPNTEAFF
. | TRBJ1-1 | TRBV5-6 | . | TGTGCCAGCAGTTCGACCCCCACTGAAGCTTTCTTT | CASSSTPTEAFF
TRBD2 | TRBJ2-7 | TRBV7-8 | . | TGTGCCAGCAGCTCAAGGACTAGCGGACCCTACGAGCAGTACTTC | CASSSRTSGPYEQYF
. | TRBJ2-1 | TRBV9 | . | TGTGCCAGCAGCGTAATAGACATCGACCCTCGCCGAGGGGTCTTC | CASSVIDIDPRRGVF
TRBD2 | TRBJ2-1 | TRBV3-1 | . | TGTGCCAGCAGCCAAGGTAGCGGGAGGCCCTACAATGAGCAGTTCTTC | CASSQGSGRPYNEQFF
. | TRBJ1-6 | TRBV7-9 | . | TGTGCCAGCAGCTTAGACAGGCCAAGCTCCTATAATTCACTACTCCACTTT | CASSLDRPSSYNSLLHF
TRBD1 | TRBJ2-6 | TRBV30 | . | TGTGCCTGGAGTGGGACAGGGCGACCCCCTACTGGGGCCAACGTCCTGACTTTC | CAWSGTGRPPTGANVLTF
TRBD1 | TRBJ2-1 | TRBV9 | . | TGTGCCGGACAGGGGACTGAGCAGTTCTTC | CAGQGTEQFF
TRBD2 | TRBJ2-3 | TRBV4-1 | . | TGCGCCAGCAGCTATCTAGCGGGAGCAGATACGCAGTATTTT | CASSYLAGADTQYF
TRBD2 | TRBJ2-1 | TRBV20-1 | few | TGCAGTGCTAGAGATCCGCTAGCGGTGACCTCCTACAATGAGCAGTTCTTC | CSARDPLAVTSYNEQFF
. | TRBJ1-6 | TRBV20-1 | . | TGCAGTGTTAGGACAGAACGGCCAAATTCACCCCTCCACTTT | CSVRTERPNSPLHF
. | TRBJ2-7 | TRBV2 | few | TGTGCCAGCAGTCGGGATCCTAAGCCCTACGAGCAGTACTTC | CASSRDPKPYEQYF
. | TRBJ2-2 | TRBV10-3 | . | TGTGCCATCAGTGAGTCGGGTAGAAACCGAAACACCGGGGAGCTGTTTTTT | CAISESGRNRNTGELFF